This passage covers 11 T cell receptor beta chains from one sample sequenced in a study of blood T cell repertoires in COVID-19. Sequenced by immunoSEQ multiplex PCR; TCRdb stores in-frame clones only, minus some. The sample records under 300,000 clones, roughly 83% being singletons. Material for sequencing was peripheral blood. These receptors came from an elderly man with acute or convalescent COVID-19.

The table lists this clone with many counts. The genes are TRBV15 and TRBJ1-4, with D unresolved. Trimming took off 7 bases at V and 8 bases at J, with 17 bases between the two ends. Germline loops: CDR1 LNHNV, CDR2 YYDKDF (reference sequence). This CDR3 is 14 amino acids long. The CDR3 loop is CATKGGGSKEKLFF. The CDR3 DNA sequence: TGTGCCACCAAAGGAGGAGGGTCGAAGGAAAAACTGTTTTTT.

The CDR3 DNA reads as TGTGCCAGCAGCCCCCTAGTGGTATCGTCCTATAATTCACCCCTCCACTTT. It yields the protein CASSPLVVSSYNSPLHF. The chain couples TRBV7-2 to TRBJ1-6; D is ambiguous. Germline CDR1 reads SGHTA; CDR2 reads FQGNSA. This CDR3 has 17 residues. V lost 5 bases and J 1 base, leaving 15 bases between the germline ends.

This chain joins TRBV5-6 and TRBJ2-2; D perhaps matches TRBD1 (5 bases). The germline V gene has CDR1 SGHDT and CDR2 YYEEEE. This CDR3 is 16 amino acids long. The ends were cut back, 4 bases at V and 4 bases at J, with 17 bases in the middle. DNA for the CDR3: TGTGCCAGCAGCCCCCGGCAGGGTATAGGCACCGGGGAGCTGTTTTTT. Amino acids: CASSPRQGIGTGELFF. The complete variable domain, with remaining parts taken from reference TRBV5-6 and TRBJ2-2, reads DAGVTQSPTHLIKTRGQQVTLRCSPKSGHDTVSWYQQALGQGPQFIFQYYEEEERQRGNFPDRFSGHQFPNYSSELNVNALLLGDSALYLCASSPRQGIGTGELFFGEGSRLTVL.

V gene TRBV11-2 combines with J gene TRBJ1-2; D remains ambiguous. V lost 4 bases to trimming and J lost 8 bases, with 11 bases between them. The CDR3 runs to 12 residues. Germline V gives CDR1 SGHAT, CDR2 FQNNGV. The CDR3 protein is CASSYSPSGYTF. CDR3 nucleotides: TGTGCCAGCAGCTATTCTCCGTCGGGCTACACCTTC.

The chain uses TRBV19 and TRBJ1-5, with a possible D match to TRBD1 (5 bases). The length of the CDR3 is 16 residues. CDR1 and CDR2 (germline): LNHDA, SQIVND (reference sequence). Trimming left V 0 bases short and J 5 bases short, with 14 bases between. In DNA, the CDR3 is TGTGCCAGTAGTATAGATTTTGGGGCAGAAGATCAGCCCCAGCATTTT. It specifies CASSIDFGAEDQPQHF.

The V gene is TRBV27, the J gene TRBJ1-6; 10 positions agree with TRBD1. V lost 6 bases, J lost 7 bases, and 6 bases stayed unmatched. The CDR3 is made up of 15 amino acids. CDR1 MNHEY and CDR2 SMNVEV come from the germline V gene (reference sequence). The CDR3 bases are TGTGCCAGCAGCCGAGGACAGGGGGGAAATTCACCCCTCCACTTT. Its translation: CASSRGQGGNSPLHF.

The V and J genes are TRBV5-6 and TRBJ1-1; D possibly corresponds to TRBD1 (5 bases). Trimming stripped 5 bases from V and 2 bases from J, with 10 bases between. Germline CDR1 reads SGHDT; CDR2 reads YYEEEE. This CDR3 has 13 amino acids. CDR3 loop: CASSRQGNTEAFF. Here the CDR3 DNA reads TGTGCCAGCAGTCGGCAGGGAAACACTGAAGCTTTCTTT.

This clone has more than one count but fewer than ten. The chain has TRBV5-4 and TRBJ1-4; D possibly corresponds to TRBD1 (5 bases). This CDR3 has 15 amino acids. The V end was cut by 4 bases, the J end by 7 bases, with 17 bases between. Germline lookup yields CDR1 SGHNT and CDR2 YYREEE (reference sequence). CDR3: CASSDVQGLGEKLFF. CDR3 DNA: TGTGCCAGCAGCGACGTTCAGGGTTTGGGTGAAAAACTGTTTTTT.

The rearrangement joins TRBV3-1 (or the pseudogene TRBV3-2) to TRBJ2-2; D is unresolved. V was trimmed by 2 bases and J by 8 bases, leaving 9 bases between them. The CDR3 extends over 13 amino acids. Germline V gene data show CDR1 as LGHDT and CDR2 as YNNKEL (reference sequence). The CDR3 loop is CASSQLPEGELFF. CDR3 nucleotides: TGTGCCAGCAGCCAACTGCCGGAGGGGGAGCTGTTTTTT.

The V call is TRBV5-1, the J call TRBJ2-3; no firm D call. The CDR3 contains 14 residues. Germline CDR1 reads SGHRS; CDR2 reads YFSETQ. The V gene lost 0 bases and the J gene lost 0 bases, with 5 bases spanning the gap. The CDR3 nucleotides read TGCGCCAGCAGCTTGGGTCAGAGCACAGATACGCAGTATTTT. Its translation: CASSLGQSTDTQYF.

This CDR3 reads CASSQDRDSPYEQYF. The CDR3 region has the DNA TGCGCCAGCAGCCAAGATCGGGACAGCCCCTACGAGCAGTACTTC. The chain links TRBV4-3 to TRBJ2-7; 7 bases line up with TRBD1. The CDR3 spans 15 residues. The germline CDR1 and CDR2 sequences are LGHNA and YSLEER. V shed 0 bases and J 2 bases; nucleotides not matched to a gene: 4.